What follows are 18 T cell receptor beta chains derived from one specimen sequenced in a study of blood T cell repertoires in COVID-19. Data came from immunoSEQ multiplex PCR; TCRdb stores just in-frame clones and leaves some out. Seen here are about 120,000 clones, roughly 80% observed once, and the top ten hold around 5.9%. Specimen: peripheral blood. The source is a man in his 70s with acute or convalescent COVID-19.

This clone appeared a single time. The V and J genes are TRBV9 and TRBJ2-7; D perhaps matches TRBD2 (6 bases). The CDR3 runs 15 residues. Germline V gene sequence: CDR1 SGDLS, CDR2 YYNGEE. Trimming took off 0 bases at V and 1 base at J, with 11 bases between the two ends. The CDR3 sequence is CASSVGSRGSYEQYF. Here the CDR3 DNA reads TGTGCCAGCAGCGTAGGTAGCCGGGGGTCCTACGAGCAGTACTTC. The whole variable domain, filled in from reference TRBV9 and TRBJ2-7, reads DSGVTQTPKHLITATGQRVTLRCSPRSGDLSVYWYQQSLDQGLQFLIQYYNGEERAKGNILERFSAQQFPDLHSELNLSSLELGDSALYFCASSVGSRGSYEQYFGPGTRLTVT.

This chain uses TRBV19 with TRBJ2-2; 8 positions match TRBD1. With 4 bases clipped from V and 4 bases from J, the junction kept 8 bases outside the gene matches. The CDR3 is made up of 16 amino acids. The V gene's germline CDR1 is LNHDA and CDR2 SQIVND (reference sequence). CDR3 region: CASSNGQGAGTGELFF. As DNA, the CDR3 is TGTGCCAGTAGTAACGGTCAGGGGGCGGGCACCGGGGAGCTGTTTTTT.

This sequence joins TRBV5-1 and TRBJ1-4; TRBD1 matches 8 bases. The CDR3 spans 14 residues. J lost 5 bases, V lost 5 bases, and 5 bases had no gene match. Germline CDR1 SGHRS, CDR2 YFSETQ. This CDR3 is CASSDRGQNEKLFF. Written as DNA, the CDR3 is TGCGCCAGCAGTGACAGGGGACAGAATGAAAAACTGTTTTTT. Based on the CDR3 plus reference TRBV5-1 and TRBJ1-4, the full variable domain is KAGVTQTPRYLIKTRGQQVTLSCSPISGHRSVSWYQQTPGQGLQFLFEYFSETQRNKGNFPGRFSGRQFSNSRSEMNVSTLELGDSALYLCASSDRGQNEKLFFGSGTQLSVL.

The chain is built from TRBV5-6 and TRBJ2-1; the match to TRBD1 covers 8 bases. Unmatched junction bases numbered 2, after V lost 0 bases and J lost 15 bases. This CDR3 region has 11 residues. Germline V gives CDR1 SGHDT, CDR2 YYEEEE. In nucleotides, the CDR3 is TGTGCCAGCAGCTTGGGGACAGGGCTGTTCTTC. Amino acid sequence: CASSLGTGLFF.

This chain joins TRBV4-2 and TRBJ2-1; 12 bases agree with TRBD2. With 0 bases clipped from V and 12 bases from J, the junction kept 9 bases outside the gene matches. Germline V lookup: CDR1 LGHNA, CDR2 YNFKEQ. There are 16 residues in the CDR3. The CDR3 region has the DNA TGTGCCAGCAGCCAAGATAGGACTAGCGGGAAGTTTGGGCAGTTCTTC. Protein product: CASSQDRTSGKFGQFF.

This clone was seen just once. The chain carries TRBV7-6 and TRBJ2-5; 9 positions match TRBD1. This CDR3 comprises 15 residues. From germline, CDR1 is SGHVS and CDR2 FNYEAQ. J gave up 5 bases and V 5 bases, and 9 bases lay outside the gene matches. The CDR3 region is CASSAQQGAGETQYF. The DNA for the CDR3 is TGTGCCAGCAGCGCCCAACAGGGGGCAGGGGAGACCCAGTACTTC.

This chain connects TRBV3-1 (or the pseudogene TRBV3-2) to TRBJ2-7; the D gene is possibly TRBD1 (6 bases). From germline, CDR1 is LGHDT and CDR2 YNNKEL (reference sequence). V dropped 6 bases and J dropped 5 bases, with 14 bases sitting between them. CDR3 length equals 13 residues. CDR3 sequence (DNA): TGTGCCAGCAGACCAGGGGCAGGCGACGAGCAGTACTTC. Protein sequence: CASRPGAGDEQYF.

The J gene is TRBJ1-1, the V gene TRBV27; D gene ambiguous. This CDR3 has 14 residues. The germline CDR1 and CDR2 sequences are MNHEY and SMNVEV (reference sequence). V lost 2 bases and J lost 3, with 10 bases in between. The CDR3 reads CASSLRGVDTEAFF. The CDR3, as DNA: TGTGCCAGCAGTTTACGGGGAGTCGACACTGAAGCTTTCTTT.

The chain joins TRBV4-1 to TRBJ2-1; 10 bases agree with TRBD2. The CDR3 is 17 residues long. With V trimmed by 2 bases and J by 9 bases, 13 bases remained unmatched. CDR1 is MGHRA, CDR2 YSYEKL, per germline. The DNA of the CDR3 is TGCGCCAGCAGCCAAAACTCCGGGAGCGGGAGGGCGGGTGAGCAGTTCTTC. The encoded protein is CASSQNSGSGRAGEQFF.

The chain recombines TRBV25-1 with TRBJ2-1; 9 bases align to TRBD2. The germline V gene has CDR1 MGHDK and CDR2 SYGVNS. The CDR3 is made up of 16 amino acids. V was pared by 0 bases and J by 8 bases, with 8 bases of the junction left unmatched. The chain's CDR3 is CASSEYYSGRFYEQFF. DNA for the CDR3: TGTGCCAGCAGTGAATATTACAGCGGGAGGTTTTATGAGCAGTTCTTC.

The rearrangement uses TRBV27 and TRBJ1-6; 7 bases line up with TRBD1. The CDR3 length is 15 residues. The V and J ends lost 2 bases and 4 bases, in that order; junction bases with no gene match: 2. Germline-derived CDR1 and CDR2 are MNHEY and SMNVEV (reference sequence). DNA for the CDR3: TGTGCCAGCAGTTTAGAGGGACAGTATAATTCACCCCTCCACTTT. Translated, it gives CASSLEGQYNSPLHF.

The chain carries TRBV9 and TRBJ2-7; D is possibly TRBD2 (5 bases). Trimming took off 3 bases at V and 3 bases at J, with 16 bases between the two ends. In germline, CDR1 is SGDLS, CDR2 YYNGEE. CDR3 size: 15 residues. CDR3 in DNA: TGTGCCAGCAGCGGGGGTCGAACGGGGAACTACGAGCAGTACTTC. Protein product: CASSGGRTGNYEQYF.

The chain couples TRBV6-6 to TRBJ1-4, with a tentative D call TRBD1 (5 bases). CDR1 and CDR2 (germline): MNHNY, SVGAGI (reference sequence). Between the trimmed V and J ends, which lost 4 bases and 6 bases, there was a span of 12 bases. The CDR3 runs to 14 residues. CDR3 sequence reads: CASSLDIEYEKLFF. The CDR3 DNA reads as TGTGCCAGCAGTTTGGACATTGAATATGAAAAACTGTTTTTT.

The chain has TRBV29-1 and TRBJ2-7, with D unclear. CDR1 SQVTM and CDR2 ANQGSEA come from the germline V gene. Trimming cost V 3 bases and J 0 bases, with 15 bases left between them. The CDR3 sequence is 15 residues long. The CDR3 nucleotides read TGCAGCGTTGAGATGGTGGCAGAACACTCCTACGAGCAGTACTTC. Amino acids: CSVEMVAEHSYEQYF.

The V gene is TRBV7-2, the J gene TRBJ2-1, with D possibly TRBD1 on 6 matching bases. The CDR3 length is 16 residues. CDR1 is SGHTA and CDR2 is FQGNSA in the germline V gene. Trimming cost V 5 bases and J 4 bases, with 18 bases left between them. CDR3 sequence reads: CASSPGHSMGYNEQFF. CDR3 DNA: TGTGCCAGCAGCCCGGGACACTCGATGGGTTACAATGAGCAGTTCTTC.

The V call is TRBV12-5, the J call TRBJ2-7; tentatively, D is TRBD1 (5 bases). This CDR3 comprises 16 residues. V lost 0 bases and J lost 4, with 16 bases in between. Germline CDR1 reads LGHNT; CDR2 reads FRNRAP. CDR3 sequence reads: CASGLVLWGFHYEQYF. CDR3 bases: TGTGCTAGTGGTTTGGTATTGTGGGGCTTCCATTACGAGCAGTACTTC.

The chain has TRBV12-3 or TRBV12-4 and TRBJ1-1; D is unclear. The CDR3 spans 12 residues. Trimming pared 2 bases from V and 11 bases from J, leaving 12 bases between. CDR3 DNA: TGTGCCAGCAGTTTACCCTTCGATGAGGCTTTCTTT. Protein: CASSLPFDEAFF.

The J gene is TRBJ1-5, the V gene TRBV27; D is possibly TRBD1 (6 bases). The V gene lost 6 bases and the J gene lost 2 bases, with 20 bases spanning the gap. The germline V gene has CDR1 MNHEY and CDR2 SMNVEV (reference sequence). This CDR3 is 17 amino acids long. This chain's CDR3 is CASRNRAMGLGNQPQHF. The CDR3 coding sequence is TGTGCCAGCAGAAACAGGGCGATGGGTTTGGGCAATCAGCCCCAGCATTTT.